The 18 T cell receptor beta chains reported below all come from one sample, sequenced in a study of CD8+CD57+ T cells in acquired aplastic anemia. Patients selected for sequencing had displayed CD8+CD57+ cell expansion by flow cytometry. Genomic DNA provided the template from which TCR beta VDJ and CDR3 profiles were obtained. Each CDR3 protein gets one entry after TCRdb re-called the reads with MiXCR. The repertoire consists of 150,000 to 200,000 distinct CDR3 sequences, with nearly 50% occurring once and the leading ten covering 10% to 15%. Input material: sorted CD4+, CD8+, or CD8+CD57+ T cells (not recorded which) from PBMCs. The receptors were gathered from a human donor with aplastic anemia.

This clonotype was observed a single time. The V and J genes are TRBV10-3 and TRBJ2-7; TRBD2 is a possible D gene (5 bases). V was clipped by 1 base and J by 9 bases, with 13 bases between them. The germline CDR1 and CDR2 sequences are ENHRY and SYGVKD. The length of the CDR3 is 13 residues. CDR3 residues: CAISELEAAAQYF. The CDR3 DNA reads TGTGCCATCAGTGAGTTGGAGGCTGCGGCGCAGTACTTC.

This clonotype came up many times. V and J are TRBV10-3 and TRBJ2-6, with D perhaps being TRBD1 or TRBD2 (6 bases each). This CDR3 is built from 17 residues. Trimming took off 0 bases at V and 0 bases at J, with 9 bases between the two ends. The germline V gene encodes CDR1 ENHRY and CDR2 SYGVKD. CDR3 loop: CAISESRGASGANVLTF. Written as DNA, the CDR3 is TGTGCCATCAGTGAGTCTAGGGGGGCCTCTGGGGCCAACGTCCTGACTTTC.

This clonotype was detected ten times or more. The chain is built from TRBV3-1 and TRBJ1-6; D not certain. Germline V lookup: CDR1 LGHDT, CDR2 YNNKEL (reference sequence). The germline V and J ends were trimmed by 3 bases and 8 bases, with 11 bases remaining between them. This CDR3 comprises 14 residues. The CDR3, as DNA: TGTGCCAGCAGCCACCAGGACCGCTATTCACCCCTCCACTTT. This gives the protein CASSHQDRYSPLHF.

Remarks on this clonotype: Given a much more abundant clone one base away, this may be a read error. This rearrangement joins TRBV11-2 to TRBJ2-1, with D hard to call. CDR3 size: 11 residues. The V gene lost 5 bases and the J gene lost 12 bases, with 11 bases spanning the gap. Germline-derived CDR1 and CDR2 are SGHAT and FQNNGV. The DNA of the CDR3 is TGTGCCAGCAGCCTCACTACGTGGCAGTTCTTC. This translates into CASSLTTWQFF.

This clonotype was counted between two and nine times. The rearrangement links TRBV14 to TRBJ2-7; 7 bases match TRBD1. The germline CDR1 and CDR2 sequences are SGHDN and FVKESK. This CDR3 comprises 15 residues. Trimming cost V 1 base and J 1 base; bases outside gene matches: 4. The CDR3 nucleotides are TGTGCCAGCAGCCAAGTGAGGGGGCAGTCCTACGAGCAGTACTTC. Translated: CASSQVRGQSYEQYF.

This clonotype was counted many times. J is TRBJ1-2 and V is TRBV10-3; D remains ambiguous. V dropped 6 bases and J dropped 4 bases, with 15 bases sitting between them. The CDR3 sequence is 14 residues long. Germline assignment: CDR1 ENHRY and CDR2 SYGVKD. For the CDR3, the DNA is TGTGCCATCAGGGGAGAAAGGGCGAGCTATGGCTACACCTTC. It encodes CAIRGERASYGYTF.

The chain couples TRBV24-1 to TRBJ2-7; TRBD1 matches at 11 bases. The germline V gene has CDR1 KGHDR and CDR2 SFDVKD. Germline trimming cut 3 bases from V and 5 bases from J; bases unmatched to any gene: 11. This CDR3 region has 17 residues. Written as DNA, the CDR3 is TGTGCCACCAGTGATCCGCGACCGGGACAGGGGGTACACGAGCAGTACTTC. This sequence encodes CATSDPRPGQGVHEQYF.

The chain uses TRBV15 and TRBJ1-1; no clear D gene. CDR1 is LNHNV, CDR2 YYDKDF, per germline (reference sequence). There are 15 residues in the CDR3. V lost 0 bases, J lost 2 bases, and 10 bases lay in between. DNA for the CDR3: TGTGCCACCAGCAGAGATCGGGCGGGAAACACTGAAGCTTTCTTT. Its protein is CATSRDRAGNTEAFF.

The CDR3 sequence is CASSLVAGATDTQYF. CDR3 nucleotide sequence: TGTGCCAGCAGCTTAGTAGCGGGAGCCACAGATACGCAGTATTTT. The chain recombines TRBV11-2 with TRBJ2-3, with TRBD2 identical over 9 bases. The CDR3 totals 15 residues. Germline V lookup: CDR1 SGHAT, CDR2 FQNNGV. J lost 2 bases, V lost 1 base, and 1 base had no gene match.

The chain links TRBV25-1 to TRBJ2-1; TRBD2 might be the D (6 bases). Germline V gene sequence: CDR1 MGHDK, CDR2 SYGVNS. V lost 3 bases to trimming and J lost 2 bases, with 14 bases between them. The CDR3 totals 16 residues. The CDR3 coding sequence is TGTGCCAGCAGTGATCCCGGAGGGAGACCCTACAATGAGCAGTTCTTC. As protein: CASSDPGGRPYNEQFF.

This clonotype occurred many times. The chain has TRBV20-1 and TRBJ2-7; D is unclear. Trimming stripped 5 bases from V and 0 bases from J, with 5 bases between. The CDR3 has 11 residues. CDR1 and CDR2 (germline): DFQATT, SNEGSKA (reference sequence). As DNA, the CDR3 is TGCAGTGCTCCCTTCTCCTACGAGCAGTACTTC. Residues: CSAPFSYEQYF.

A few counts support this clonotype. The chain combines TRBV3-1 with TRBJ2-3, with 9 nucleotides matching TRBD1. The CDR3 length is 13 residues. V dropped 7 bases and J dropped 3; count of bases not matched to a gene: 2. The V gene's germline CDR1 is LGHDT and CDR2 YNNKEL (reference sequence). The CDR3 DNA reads TGTGCCAGCACGGACAGGGGTACAGATACGCAGTATTTT. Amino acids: CASTDRGTDTQYF.

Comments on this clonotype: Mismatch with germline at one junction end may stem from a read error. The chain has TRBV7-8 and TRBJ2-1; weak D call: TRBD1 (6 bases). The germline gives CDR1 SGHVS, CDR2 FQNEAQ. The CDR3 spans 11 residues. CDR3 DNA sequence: TGCGCCAGCAGGGGTATAAATGAGCAGTTCTTC. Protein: CASRGINEQFF.

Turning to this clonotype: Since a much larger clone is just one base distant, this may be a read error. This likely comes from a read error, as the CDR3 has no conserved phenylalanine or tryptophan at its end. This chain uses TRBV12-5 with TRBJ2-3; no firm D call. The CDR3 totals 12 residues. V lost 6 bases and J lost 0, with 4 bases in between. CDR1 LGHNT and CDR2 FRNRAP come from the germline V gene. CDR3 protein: CASGPSTDTQYL. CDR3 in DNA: TGTGCTAGTGGCCCAAGCACAGATACGCAGTATCTT.

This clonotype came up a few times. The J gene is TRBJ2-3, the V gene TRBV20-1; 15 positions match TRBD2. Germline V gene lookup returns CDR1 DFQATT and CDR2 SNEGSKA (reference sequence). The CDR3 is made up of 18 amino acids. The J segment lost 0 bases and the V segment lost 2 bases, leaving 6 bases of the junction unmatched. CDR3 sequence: CSARRTSGGASSTDTQYF. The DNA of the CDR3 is TGCAGTGCTAGACGGACTAGCGGGGGGGCGTCTAGCACAGATACGCAGTATTTT.

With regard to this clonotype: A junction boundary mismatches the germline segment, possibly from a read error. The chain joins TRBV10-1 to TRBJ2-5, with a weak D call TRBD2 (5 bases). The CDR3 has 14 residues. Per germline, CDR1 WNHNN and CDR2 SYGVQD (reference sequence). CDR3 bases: TGCGCCAGCAGTGAGTCGGAAACATGGGAGACCCTGTACTTC. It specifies CASSESETWETLYF.

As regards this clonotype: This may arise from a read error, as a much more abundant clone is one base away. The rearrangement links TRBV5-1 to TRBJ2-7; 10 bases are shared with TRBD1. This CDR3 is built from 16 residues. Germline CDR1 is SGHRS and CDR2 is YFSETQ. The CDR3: CASSPTGGQGNYEQHF. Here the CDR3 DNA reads TGCGCCAGCAGCCCCACCGGGGGACAGGGGAACTACGAGCAGCACTTC.

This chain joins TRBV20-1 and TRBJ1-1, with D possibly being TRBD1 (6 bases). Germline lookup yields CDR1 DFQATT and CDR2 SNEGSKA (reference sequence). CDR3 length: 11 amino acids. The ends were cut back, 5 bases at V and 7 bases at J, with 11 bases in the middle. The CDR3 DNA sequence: TGCAGTGCTCCCCTGACAGGTGAAGCTTTCTTT. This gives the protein CSAPLTGEAFF.